This is a list of T cell receptor beta chains from one sample in a study of shared clonotypes between healthy human individuals. Profiled with immunoSEQ multiplex PCR; TCRdb holds only in-frame clones, not every one. The table lists hundreds of thousands of clones, roughly three quarters of them singletons, with about 12% in the top ten. Sequencing was done on a sample of PBMCs. These receptors originate from a woman aged 40 to 50 in good health. Some clones in this sample may be carry-over from other donors' samples. Both conserved end residues are part of each CDR3. D genes are given only for firm matches. A row's size may be missing; if present it is once, few, many or a size class.

>TRBJ1-2|TRBV7-2|-|-
CASSQTVDSALNYGYTF
TGTGCCAGCAGCCAGACGGTCGACAGCGCCCTTAACTATGGCTACACCTTC
>TRBJ1-5|TRBV5-8|-|-
CASSGGRMVAEQPQHF
TGTGCCAGCAGCGGAGGTAGGATGGTCGCAGAACAGCCCCAGCATTTT
>TRBJ1-1|TRBV25-1|once|-
CASSRIENTEAFF
TGTGCCAGTTCGCGGATCGAGAACACTGAAGCTTTCTTT
>TRBJ2-7|TRBV19|-|TRBD1
CASNLNLGQGKVYEQYF
TGTGCCAGCAATCTAAACTTGGGACAGGGAAAGGTCTACGAGCAGTACTTC
>TRBJ1-1|TRBV30|few|-
CAWSVALEAFF
TGTGCCTGGAGTGTGGCGCTTGAAGCTTTCTTT
>TRBJ2-5|TRBV10-1|-|-
CASSEEGGGETQYF
TGCGCCAGCAGTGAAGAGGGAGGCGGGGAGACCCAGTACTTC
>TRBJ2-7|TRBV6-6|-|-
CASSYSTGPQYF
TGTGCCAGCAGTTACTCGACGGGTCCGCAGTACTTC
>TRBJ2-5|TRBV18|-|TRBD2
CASSPPGLAGQETQYF
TGTGCCAGCTCACCGCCGGGACTAGCGGGCCAAGAGACCCAGTACTTC
>TRBJ2-5|TRBV30|many|TRBD2
CAWRGGLGLGETQYF
TGTGCCTGGAGGGGGGGACTAGGTTTGGGAGAGACCCAGTACTTC
>TRBJ2-5|TRBV15|once|-
CATSRGDRYQETQYF
TGTGCCACCAGCAGAGGGGACCGGTACCAAGAGACCCAGTACTTC
>TRBJ2-2|TRBV5-8|-|-
CASSRQDTGELFF
TGTGCCAGCAGCCGGCAGGACACCGGGGAGCTGTTTTTT
>TRBJ2-5|TRBV11-2|-|TRBD1
CASSDRTGGFTETQYF
TGTGCCAGCAGCGACAGGACAGGGGGTTTCACAGAGACCCAGTACTTC
>TRBJ2-2|TRBV28|-|TRBD2
CASSRTGTKGGELFF
TGTGCCAGCAGTAGAACCGGGACTAAGGGCGGGGAGCTGTTTTTT
>TRBJ1-2|TRBV2|-|-
CASSDRRRTNYGYTF
TGTGCCAGCAGTGATCGCCGACGGACCAACTATGGCTACACCTTC
>TRBJ2-3|TRBV11-2|-|TRBD1
CASSDRGWGTDTQYF
TGTGCCAGCAGCGACAGGGGCTGGGGCACAGATACGCAATATTTT
>TRBJ2-7|TRBV6-5|-|-
CASRPGPLAREQYF
TGTGCCAGCAGGCCGGGACCCTTGGCTCGCGAGCAGTACTTC
>TRBJ2-1|TRBV4-2|-|-
CASSQDRATNEQFF
TGTGCCAGCAGCCAAGATCGGGCCACCAATGAGCAGTTCTTC
>TRBJ1-6|TRBV11-1|-|-
CASSLARAGSPLHF
TGTGCCAGCAGCTTAGCGAGGGCGGGATCACCCCTCCACTTT
>TRBJ2-2|TRBV6-1|many|TRBD2
CASSGLAGDDTGELFF
TGTGCCAGCAGTGGGTTAGCGGGAGATGACACCGGGGAGCTGTTTTTT
>TRBJ2-7|TRBV5-4|-|TRBD2
CASSLIDTGLAGSTEQYF
TGTGCCAGCAGCTTGATCGACACGGGACTAGCGGGCTCCACCGAGCAGTACTTC